This T cell receptor (beta chain) was observed in a study of T cells in Graves' hyperthyroidism and ophthalmopathy. Whole-study results and caveats: Blood also carried most thyroid clonotypes expanded above 0.001. In validation, the model predicted ophthalmopathy. These predictions came a median about 6.2 months before onset. From stable hyperthyroidism, ophthalmopathy was separated by a 13 V-J model.

Template material for amplifying TCR beta CDR3 regions consisted of RNA transcripts. Carried out on the TCR CDR3, a first-round RT-PCR used the HTBI primer set. TCRdb recomputed calls from the multiplex PCR reads with MiXCR, one row per CDR3 protein. This repertoire shows 350,000 to 400,000 distinct CDR3 sequences, about 15% found once; its top ten account for 9.5% to 12%. This CDR3 has 16 amino acids. V dropped 2 bases and J dropped 4; count of bases not matched to a gene: 8. From germline, CDR1 is SGHDT and CDR2 YYEEEE. This clonotype has a count of ten or more. Its antigen is unknown. Sequences were obtained from blood. This chain connects TRBV5-6 to TRBJ1-1; 10 positions match TRBD1. This clonotype originated in a woman aged 55 to 70 with Graves' hyperthyroidism. In DNA form, the CDR3 reads TGTGCCAGCAGCTTCCGGGACAGGGGATGGGGCACTGAAGCTTTCTTT. Amino acids: CASSFRDRGWGTEAFF.